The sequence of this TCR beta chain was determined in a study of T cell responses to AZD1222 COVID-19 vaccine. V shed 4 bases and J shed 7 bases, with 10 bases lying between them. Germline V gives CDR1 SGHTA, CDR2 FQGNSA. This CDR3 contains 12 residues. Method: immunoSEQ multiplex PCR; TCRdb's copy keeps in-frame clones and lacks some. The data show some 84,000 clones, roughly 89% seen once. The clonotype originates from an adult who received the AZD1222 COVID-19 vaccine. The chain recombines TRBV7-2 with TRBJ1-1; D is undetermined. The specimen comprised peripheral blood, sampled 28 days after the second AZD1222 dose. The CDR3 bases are TGTGCCAGCAGCTCCCGCAATGGTGAAGCTTTCTTT. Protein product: CASSSRNGEAFF.